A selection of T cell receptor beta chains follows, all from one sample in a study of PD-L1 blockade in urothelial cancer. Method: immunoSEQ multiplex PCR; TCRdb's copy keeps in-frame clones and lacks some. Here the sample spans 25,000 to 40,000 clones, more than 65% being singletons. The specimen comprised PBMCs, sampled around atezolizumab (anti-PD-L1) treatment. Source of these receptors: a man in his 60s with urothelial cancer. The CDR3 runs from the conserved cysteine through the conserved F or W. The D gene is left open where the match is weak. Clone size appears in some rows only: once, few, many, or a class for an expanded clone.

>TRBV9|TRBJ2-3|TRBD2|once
TGTGCCAGCAGCGTAGCCCTAGCGGGGGGCACAGATACGCAGTATTTT
CASSVALAGGTDTQYF
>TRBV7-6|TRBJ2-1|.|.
TGTGCCAGCAGCTTAAGTTTCGGGTACAATGAGCAGTTCTTC
CASSLSFGYNEQFF
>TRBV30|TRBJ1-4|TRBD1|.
TGTGCCTGGAGTCGACAGGGCCTTCATGAAAAACTGTTTTTT
CAWSRQGLHEKLFF
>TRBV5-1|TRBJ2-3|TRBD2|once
TGCGCCAGCAGCCGCGGGAGGGGGGACACAGATACGCAGTATTTT
CASSRGRGDTDTQYF
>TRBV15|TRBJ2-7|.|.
TGTGCCACCAGCGGACCGTCGCGGGCCGGGCAGTACTTC
CATSGPSRAGQYF
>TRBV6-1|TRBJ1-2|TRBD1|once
TGTGCCAGCAGAGCACCGGGACAGAAAGTCTATGGCTACACCTTC
CASRAPGQKVYGYTF
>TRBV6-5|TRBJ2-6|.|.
TGTGCCAGCAGGTCCCCCTTCTCTGGGGCCAACGTCCTGACTTTC
CASRSPFSGANVLTF
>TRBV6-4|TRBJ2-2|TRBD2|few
TGTGCCAGCAGTGACATAGCGGGAGGAGAAGGCTCCGGGGAGCTGTTTTTT
CASSDIAGGEGSGELFF
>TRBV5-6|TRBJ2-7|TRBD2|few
TGTGCCAGCAGCTTGCCGGGACTAGCGTACGAGCAGTACTTC
CASSLPGLAYEQYF
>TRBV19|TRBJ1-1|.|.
TGTGCCAGTAGTATAGGGCAGATGAACACTGAAGCTTTCTTT
CASSIGQMNTEAFF
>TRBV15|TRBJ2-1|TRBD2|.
TGTGCCACCAGAAGAGCTTGGGGGGGAGGGAATGAGCAGTTCTTC
CATRRAWGGGNEQFF
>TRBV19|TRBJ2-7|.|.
TGTGCCAGTAGTATTACAGGGACCTCTCTTGAGCAGTACTTC
CASSITGTSLEQYF
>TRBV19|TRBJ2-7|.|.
TGTGCCAGTGCAACGACTGGAAGACAGGCGTACTACGAGCAGTACTTC
CASATTGRQAYYEQYF
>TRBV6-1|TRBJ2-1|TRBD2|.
TGTGCCAGCAGTGAGCAGGTAGTAGCGGGGGGCTACAATGAGCAGTTCTTC
CASSEQVVAGGYNEQFF
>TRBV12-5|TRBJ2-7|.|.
TGTGCTAGTGCCTTCGGGTTTGACGAGCAGTACTTC
CASAFGFDEQYF
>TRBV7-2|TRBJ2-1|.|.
TGTGCCAGCAGCTTAGAGAGGCAGATGAATGAGCAGTTCTTC
CASSLERQMNEQFF
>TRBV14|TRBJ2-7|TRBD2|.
TGTGCCAGCAGCCAAGTTCGAAGGCGTAGCGGGGACACCTACGAGCAGTACTTC
CASSQVRRRSGDTYEQYF
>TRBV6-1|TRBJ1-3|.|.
TGTGCCAGCAGTGCGAAGAGCTCTGGAAACACCATATATTTT
CASSAKSSGNTIYF
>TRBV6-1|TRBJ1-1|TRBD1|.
TGTGCCAGCAACCAGGGGGGCACTGAAGCTTTCTTT
CASNQGGTEAFF
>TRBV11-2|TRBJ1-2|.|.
TGTGCCAGCAGCCCGTCGGGGGGCTCGTCCTATGGCTACACCTTC
CASSPSGGSSYGYTF
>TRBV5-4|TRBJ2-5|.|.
TGTGCCAGCAGCTCAGGTATCCAGGGTTGGGAGACCCAGTACTTC
CASSSGIQGWETQYF
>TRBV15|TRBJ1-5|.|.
TGTGCCACCAGCAGAGATGAAGGGGCACCCCAGCATTTT
CATSRDEGAPQHF
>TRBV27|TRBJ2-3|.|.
TGTGCCAGCACCACGGCGGGTACGCAGTATTTT
CASTTAGTQYF
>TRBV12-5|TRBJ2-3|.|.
TGTGCTAGTGGTTTGGTACTAGCCCCAGATACGCAGTATTTT
CASGLVLAPDTQYF
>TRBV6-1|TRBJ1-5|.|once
TGTGCCAGCAGTGTTGGGGCCATTAATCAGCCCCAGCATTTT
CASSVGAINQPQHF
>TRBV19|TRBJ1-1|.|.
TGTGCCAGTAGTATGGTACGTAGGAACACTGAAGCTTTCTTT
CASSMVRRNTEAFF
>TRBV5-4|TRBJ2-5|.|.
TGTGCCAGCAGCTCGCGGGGCCCCCAAGAGACCCAGTACTTC
CASSSRGPQETQYF
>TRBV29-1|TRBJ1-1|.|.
TGCAGCGTTGAAGTGCGGCAGGGGAACACTGAAGCTTTCTTT
CSVEVRQGNTEAFF
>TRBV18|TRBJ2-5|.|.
TGTGCCAGCTCACTCTCTAACTCACGCGAGACCCAGTACTTC
CASSLSNSRETQYF
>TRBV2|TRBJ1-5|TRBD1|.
TGTGCCAGCACCCGGGCAGGGGGCGTAGCTCAGCCCCAGCATTTT
CASTRAGGVAQPQHF
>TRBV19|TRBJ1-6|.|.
TGTGCCAGTAGATCGGGACTTCAACGGGGTTCACCCCTCCACTTT
CASRSGLQRGSPLHF
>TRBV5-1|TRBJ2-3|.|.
TGCGCCAGCAGCTTCAGCGAAAGCACAGATACGCAGTATTTT
CASSFSESTDTQYF
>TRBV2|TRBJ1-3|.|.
TGTGCCAGCAGGGACAGAGGCTCTGGAAACACCATATATTTT
CASRDRGSGNTIYF
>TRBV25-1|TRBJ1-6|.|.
TGTGCCAGCAGTGGTACAGGGATCGTTAATTCACCCCTCCACTTT
CASSGTGIVNSPLHF
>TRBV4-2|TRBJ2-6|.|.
TGTGCCAGCAGCCAAGAGTCAGGACGGGGCTCTGGGGCCAACGTCCTGACTTTC
CASSQESGRGSGANVLTF
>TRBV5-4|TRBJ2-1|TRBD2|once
TGTGCCAGCAGCCCGCGGACTAGTGTCAATGAGCAGTTCTTC
CASSPRTSVNEQFF
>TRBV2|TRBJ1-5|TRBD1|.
TGTGCCAGCAAGGGGACAGGGGAAAATCAGCCCCAGCATTTT
CASKGTGENQPQHF
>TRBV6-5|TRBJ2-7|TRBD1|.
TGTGCCAGCAGCGACCAGACAGGGGGCGTAGTTCGGCAGTACTTC
CASSDQTGGVVRQYF
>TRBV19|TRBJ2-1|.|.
TGTGCCAGTAGTATCAAGCGAACCACAAGCAATGAGCAGTTCTTC
CASSIKRTTSNEQFF
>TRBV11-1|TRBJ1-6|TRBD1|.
TGTGCCAGCAGACGGGACAGCGCGAATTCACCCCTCCACTTT
CASRRDSANSPLHF
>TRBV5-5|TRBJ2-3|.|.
TGTGCCAGCAGCACCGGGACTCTGGGGGATACGCAGTATTTT
CASSTGTLGDTQYF
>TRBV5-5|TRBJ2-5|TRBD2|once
TGTGCCAGCAGCTCGACCGGGACTAGCGGGGGAGAGACCCAGTACTTC
CASSSTGTSGGETQYF
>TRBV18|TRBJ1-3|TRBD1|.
TGTGCCAGCTCACTACCGTCCGGCAGACAGGGTGGAAACACCATATATTTT
CASSLPSGRQGGNTIYF
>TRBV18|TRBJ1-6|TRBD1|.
TGTGCCAGCTCACCACTCACCCCGACAGGGCGGGATTCACCCCTCCACTTT
CASSPLTPTGRDSPLHF
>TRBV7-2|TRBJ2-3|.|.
TGTGCCAGCAGCTTAGGCGTGAACACAGATACGCAGTATTTT
CASSLGVNTDTQYF
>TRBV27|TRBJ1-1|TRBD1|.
TGTGCCAGCAGGGACAGGCTGGGAAACACTGAAGCTTTCTTT
CASRDRLGNTEAFF
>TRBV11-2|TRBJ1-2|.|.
TGTGCCAGCAGCCAGGGGACTACCTTTAACTATGGCTACACCTTC
CASSQGTTFNYGYTF
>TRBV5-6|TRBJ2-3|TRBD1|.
TGTGCCAGCAGCTTGGGTTATTGGACAGGGAAAGTCACAGATACGCAGTATTTT
CASSLGYWTGKVTDTQYF
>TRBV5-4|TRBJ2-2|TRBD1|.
TGTGCCAGCAGCGAAACGCGTTACAGGGGTGCCGGGGAGCTGTTTTTT
CASSETRYRGAGELFF
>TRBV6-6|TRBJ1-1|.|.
TGTGCCAGCACATGGCAAGTGAACACTGAAGCTTTCTTT
CASTWQVNTEAFF
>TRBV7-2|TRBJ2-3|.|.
TGTGCCAGCAGCTTAGCCAGGGCGACGACAGATACGCAGTATTTT
CASSLARATTDTQYF